What follows are 27 T cell receptor beta chains derived from one specimen sequenced in a study of T cell responses to AZD1222 COVID-19 vaccine. Measured with immunoSEQ multiplex PCR; TCRdb has only the in-frame clones, and not every one. The sample has over 150,000 clones, about nine tenths seen once. The sample in question was peripheral blood, obtained on day 0 of AZD1222 vaccination. The receptors were sampled from an adult in good health.

The rearrangement joins TRBV4-1 to TRBJ1-1; D gene uncertain. V lost 5 bases and J lost 1, with 5 bases in between. Germline values: CDR1 MGHRA, CDR2 YSYEKL. This CDR3 region has 12 residues. The CDR3 DNA sequence: TGCGCCAGCAGCGCCGGGAACACTGAAGCTTTCTTT. Its protein product is CASSAGNTEAFF.

The chain uses TRBV15 and TRBJ2-5; D assignment may be TRBD1 or TRBD2 (6 bases each). Germline V lookup: CDR1 LNHNV, CDR2 YYDKDF (reference sequence). V was pared by 1 base and J by 5 bases, with 11 bases between. The CDR3 spans 14 residues. DNA for the CDR3: TGTGCCACCAGCAGAGGGGGGGCGGGGGAGACCCAGTACTTC. Protein: CATSRGGAGETQYF.

The genes are TRBV19 and TRBJ1-2; no clear D. This CDR3 spans 14 amino acids. Germline assignment: CDR1 LNHDA and CDR2 SQIVND (reference sequence). Trimming shortened V by 3 bases and J by 1 base, and 9 bases separated the two germline ends. Here the CDR3 reads CASSMKRFNYGYTF. DNA for the CDR3: TGTGCCAGTAGTATGAAGAGGTTTAACTATGGCTACACCTTC.

The rearrangement joins TRBV20-1 to TRBJ2-7; the D is unclear. Germline values: CDR1 DFQATT, CDR2 SNEGSKA (reference sequence). CDR3 length: 14 residues. Trimming removed 3 bases at V and 1 base at J, with 13 bases between. Written as DNA, the CDR3 is TGCAGTGCTAGTTCGGGCCAGTTGTCCTACGAGCAGTACTTC. Translated, it gives CSASSGQLSYEQYF.

V gene TRBV10-3 combines with J gene TRBJ2-2; D remains ambiguous. Germline CDR1 reads ENHRY; CDR2 reads SYGVKD. The CDR3 contains 14 residues. The V and J ends lost 11 bases and 0 bases respectively, with 13 bases between them. For the CDR3, the DNA is TGTGCCGCCCAAGGCAGCCCGAACACCGGGGAGCTGTTTTTT. It is translated as CAAQGSPNTGELFF.

The chain uses TRBV6-5 and TRBJ1-3; 9 nucleotides agree with TRBD1. V lost 7 bases to trimming and J lost 0 bases; unmatched junction nucleotides: 4. CDR3 length: 15 amino acids. CDR1 MNHEY and CDR2 SVGAGI come from the germline V gene. The CDR3 DNA sequence: TGTGCCAGCACCGGACAGGGGATCTCTGGAAACACCATATATTTT. Protein sequence: CASTGQGISGNTIYF.

As concerns this clone: Different DNA sequences within this sample yield the same CDR3. V and J are TRBV9 and TRBJ2-1; 12 bases align to TRBD2. V gave up 0 bases and J gave up 6 bases; unmatched junction bases: 1. The germline V gene has CDR1 SGDLS and CDR2 YYNGEE. CDR3 size: 15 residues. The CDR3 sequence is CASSVASGGVNEQFF. The CDR3 nucleotides read TGTGCCAGCAGCGTAGCTAGCGGGGGGGTCAATGAGCAGTTCTTC.

In this sample, this clone turned up a few times. The chain employs TRBV29-1 and TRBJ1-1; D remains ambiguous. The CDR3 is 13 amino acids. The V gene lost 4 bases and the J gene lost 4 bases, with 13 bases spanning the gap. Germline lookup yields CDR1 SQVTM and CDR2 ANQGSEA. In nucleotides, the CDR3 is TGCAGCGTTGGGATTACTTGGGGCACTGAAGCTTTCTTT. It translates to CSVGITWGTEAFF.

This chain uses TRBV19 with TRBJ2-7; maybe TRBD1 (6 bases). The germline V gene has CDR1 LNHDA and CDR2 SQIVND (reference sequence). The CDR3 sequence is 18 residues long. V shed 2 bases and J shed 3 bases, with 23 bases lying between them. The CDR3 here is CASSISAPGQGVVYEQYF. The DNA for the CDR3 is TGTGCCAGTAGTATATCTGCCCCGGGACAAGGGGTGGTCTACGAGCAGTACTTC. Supplemented by reference TRBV19 and TRBJ2-7, the full variable domain reads DGGITQSPKYLFRKEGQNVTLSCEQNLNHDAMYWYRQDPGQGLRLIYYSQIVNDFQKGDIAEGYSVSREKKESFPLTVTSAQKNPTAFYLCASSISAPGQGVVYEQYFGPGTRLTVT.

V and J are TRBV11-1 and TRBJ2-1, with D perhaps matching TRBD1 or TRBD2 (6 bases each). The germline V gene has CDR1 SGHAT and CDR2 FQDESV (reference sequence). V lost 5 bases, J lost 2 bases, and 16 bases lay in between. The CDR3 loop spans 16 amino acids. The CDR3 loop is CASSPPGGHAYNEQFF. CDR3 nucleotide sequence: TGTGCCAGCAGCCCGCCCGGGGGCCACGCCTACAATGAGCAGTTCTTC.

This clone came up once. V usage is TRBV2 and J usage is TRBJ2-5; 12 positions match TRBD2. Germline V lookup: CDR1 SNHLY, CDR2 FYNNEI. The CDR3 is 14 residues long. Unmatched junction bases numbered 2, after V lost 9 bases and J lost 0 bases. The CDR3 sequence: CASTSGGYQETQYF. The CDR3 DNA reads as TGTGCCAGTACTAGCGGGGGGTACCAAGAGACCCAGTACTTC.

To note about this clone: Different DNA sequences within this sample yield the same CDR3. The chain employs TRBV9 and TRBJ2-7; D unclear. V lost 0 bases and J 0 bases, leaving 4 bases between the germline ends. Germline V lookup: CDR1 SGDLS, CDR2 YYNGEE. The CDR3 spans 13 residues. The DNA of the CDR3 is TGTGCCAGCAGCGTAGGACTCTCCTACGAGCAGTACTTC. This sequence encodes CASSVGLSYEQYF.

A single count supports this clone. This sequence joins TRBV7-2 and TRBJ2-1; D unresolved. Trimming left V 5 bases short and J 8 bases short, with 13 bases between. This CDR3 has 13 residues. From germline, CDR1 is SGHTA and CDR2 FQGNSA. The CDR3 loop reads CASSPLGPHEQFF. DNA of the CDR3: TGTGCCAGCAGCCCACTGGGTCCGCATGAGCAGTTCTTC.

V and J are TRBV29-1 and TRBJ1-1, with D perhaps TRBD1 (5 bases). CDR1 and CDR2 (germline): SQVTM, ANQGSEA. The CDR3 contains 14 residues. Trimming took off 2 bases at V and 4 bases at J, with 14 bases between the two ends. The CDR3: CSVEWGSLGTEAFF. CDR3 nucleotides: TGCAGCGTTGAATGGGGGTCGCTGGGCACTGAAGCTTTCTTT.

The chain uses TRBV5-6 and TRBJ2-7, with D possibly being TRBD2 (6 bases). V gave up 2 bases and J gave up 5 bases, with 11 bases separating them. The CDR3 runs to 13 residues. Looked up from germline, CDR1 is SGHDT and CDR2 is YYEEEE. CDR3 region: CASSFPSGDEQYF. The CDR3 nucleotides are TGTGCCAGCAGCTTTCCGTCGGGGGACGAGCAGTACTTC.

The gene calls are TRBV28 and TRBJ2-5; 9 positions agree with TRBD2. Per germline, CDR1 MDHEN and CDR2 SYDVKM. The CDR3 has 16 amino acids. V gave up 3 bases and J gave up 4 bases; unmatched junction bases: 9. This CDR3 is CASSFGRLAGLETQYF. The CDR3 DNA sequence: TGTGCCAGCAGTTTCGGTCGGCTAGCGGGGTTAGAGACCCAGTACTTC.

The chain combines TRBV3-1 (or the pseudogene TRBV3-2) with TRBJ2-1; 9 positions agree with TRBD2. The CDR3 totals 15 residues. Germline lookup yields CDR1 LGHDT and CDR2 YNNKEL (reference sequence). With 0 bases clipped from V and 8 bases from J, the junction kept 5 bases outside the gene matches. In DNA form, the CDR3 reads TGTGCCAGCAGCCAAGATGGGACTAGCAGGCATGAGCAGTTCTTC. Translated: CASSQDGTSRHEQFF.

The table lists this clone with a count of one. Additional DNA sequences in this sample encode the identical CDR3. The genes are TRBV27 and TRBJ1-5; maybe TRBD1 (5 bases). The CDR3 runs 14 residues. Germline V CDR1 and CDR2: MNHEY, SMNVEV (reference sequence). Trimming left V 5 bases short and J 2 bases short, with 10 bases between. The CDR3 bases are TGTGCCAGCAGTCCCGGGACTGGCAATCAGCCCCAGCATTTT. Translating gives CASSPGTGNQPQHF.

This rearrangement joins TRBV7-2 to TRBJ1-2; unclear D gene. The CDR3 extends over 13 amino acids. The germline V and J ends were trimmed by 5 bases and 8 bases, with 15 bases remaining between them. Germline CDR1 SGHTA, CDR2 FQGNSA. The CDR3 here is CASSQVPGSGYTF. Here the CDR3 DNA reads TGTGCCAGCAGCCAAGTGCCGGGATCCGGCTACACCTTC.

V usage is TRBV19 and J usage is TRBJ1-5; D perhaps matches TRBD1 (6 bases). Germline CDR1 reads LNHDA; CDR2 reads SQIVND (reference sequence). V lost 7 bases, J lost 7 bases, and 20 bases lay in between. The CDR3 has 15 amino acids. In DNA form, the CDR3 reads TGTGCCAGTACCACCGGGGAGGGGGGATACCAGCCCCAGCATTTT. This gives the protein CASTTGEGGYQPQHF.

The V and J genes are TRBV12-5 and TRBJ1-4; the D gene is possibly TRBD1 (6 bases). Trimming stripped 0 bases from V and 4 bases from J, with 12 bases between. The V gene's germline CDR1 is LGHNT and CDR2 FRNRAP. The CDR3 loop spans 16 amino acids. CDR3 DNA sequence: TGTGCTAGTGGTTTGGTATGGGGGCAAGTTAATGAAAAACTGTTTTTT. It encodes CASGLVWGQVNEKLFF.

V and J are TRBV7-2 and TRBJ2-2; 7 bases fit TRBD1. This CDR3 spans 16 amino acids. Germline-derived CDR1 and CDR2 are SGHTA and FQGNSA. The junction had 7 bases not matched to a gene; V was cut back by 5 bases and J by 1 base. The CDR3 loop is CASSPRAGGNTGELFF. The CDR3 DNA reads as TGTGCCAGCAGCCCCCGGGCAGGGGGGAACACCGGGGAGCTGTTTTTT.

The gene calls are TRBV2 and TRBJ2-2; TRBD2 aligns across 8 bases. This CDR3 spans 14 amino acids. V dropped 9 bases and J dropped 2; count of bases not matched to a gene: 5. Germline V gene lookup returns CDR1 SNHLY and CDR2 FYNNEI. The DNA of the CDR3 is TGTGCCAGTAAACTAGCGGAAAACACCGGGGAGCTGTTTTTT. Translated, it gives CASKLAENTGELFF.

V usage is TRBV5-6 and J usage is TRBJ1-2; D remains unclear. The CDR3 runs to 12 residues. Germline-derived CDR1 and CDR2 are SGHDT and YYEEEE. The V gene lost 2 bases and the J gene lost 6 bases, with 8 bases spanning the gap. The CDR3: CASSLGSDGYTF. The CDR3 nucleotides read TGTGCCAGCAGCTTAGGGAGCGATGGCTACACCTTC.

The rearrangement joins TRBV6-5 to TRBJ2-7; TRBD2 matches 8 bases. Trimming took 8 bases from V and 0 from J; bases not matched to a gene: 6. Germline V gene lookup returns CDR1 MNHEY and CDR2 SVGAGI. CDR3 length: 14 residues. The CDR3 sequence is CASYPGGSSYEQYF. CDR3 nucleotide sequence: TGTGCCAGCTACCCGGGGGGGAGCTCCTACGAGCAGTACTTC.

CDR3 protein: CASGDTGELFF. Written as DNA, the CDR3 is TGTGCCAGCGGGGACACCGGGGAGCTGTTTTTT. The J gene is TRBJ2-2, the V gene TRBV6-5; no clear D gene. This CDR3 spans 11 amino acids. Per the germline V gene, CDR1 is MNHEY and CDR2 is SVGAGI. Between the trimmed V and J ends, which lost 8 bases and 3 bases, there was a span of 4 bases.

The V and J genes are TRBV6-2 or TRBV6-3 and TRBJ1-2; TRBD1 agrees at 9 bases. This CDR3 comprises 13 residues. J was trimmed by 4 bases and V by 6 bases; bases with no gene match: 3. The germline gives CDR1 MNHEY, CDR2 SVGEGT. CDR3 nucleotide sequence: TGTGCCAGCAGCCGGGACAGGGTCTATGGCTACACCTTC. This gives the protein CASSRDRVYGYTF.